A selection of T cell receptor beta chains follows, all from one sample in a study of shared clonotypes between healthy human individuals. The protocol was immunoSEQ multiplex PCR, while the TCRdb copy is restricted to in-frame clones and leaves out a portion. The table shows over a million clones, with approximately 98.5% occurring only once. Input material: naive CD4+ T cells sorted from blood. These receptors were collected from a man aged 30-40 years in good health. The CDR3 runs from the conserved cysteine through the conserved F or W. D genes are given only for firm matches. Clone size is given for some rows only: seen once, a few or many times, or a class if the clone is expanded.

CDR3nt | CDR3aa | v_gene | d_gene | abundance | j_gene
TGCGCCAGCAGCTTGGAGGGTAGTAGACTTTACGAGCAGTACTTC | CASSLEGSRLYEQYF | TRBV5-1 | . | once | TRBJ2-7
TGTGCCACCAGCGGATACCGGGACAGGGGGCGCGATGAGCAGTTCTTC | CATSGYRDRGRDEQFF | TRBV15 | TRBD1 | . | TRBJ2-1
TGCGCCAGCAGCTTGGGACCTTTTGGGGAGCAGTACTTC | CASSLGPFGEQYF | TRBV5-1 | . | . | TRBJ2-7
TGCGCCAGCAGCTTTGTCCGGGGGTCAAACACTGAAGCTTTCTTT | CASSFVRGSNTEAFF | TRBV5-1 | . | . | TRBJ1-1
TGTGCCAGCAGCTTAGCGGTATCTGGCGGCTACGAGCAGTACTTC | CASSLAVSGGYEQYF | TRBV7-8 | . | . | TRBJ2-7
TGCGCCAGCAGCCAAGAGGCAGGTTCCACTGAAGCTTTCTTT | CASSQEAGSTEAFF | TRBV4-3 | . | . | TRBJ1-1
TGTGCCAGCAGCCCCCGAACGCTTACCGGGGAGCTGTTTTTT | CASSPRTLTGELFF | TRBV4-2 | . | . | TRBJ2-2
TGTGCCATCAGACAGACAATGAACACTGAAGCTTTCTTT | CAIRQTMNTEAFF | TRBV6-6 | . | . | TRBJ1-1
TGCGCCAGCAGTGAGGGGGGGAACACTGAAGCTTTCTTT | CASSEGGNTEAFF | TRBV10-1 | . | . | TRBJ1-1
TGCGCCAGCAGTGAACTAGCGGGAGCTGGCGGGGAGCTGTTTTTT | CASSELAGAGGELFF | TRBV10-1 | TRBD2 | . | TRBJ2-2
TGTGCCAGCAGCCCCATAAGCGGGAACCACGAGCAGTACTTC | CASSPISGNHEQYF | TRBV9 | TRBD2 | . | TRBJ2-7
TGTGCCAGCAGCCCGTCTAGCGGGAGGGCGATAGAGACCCAGTACTTC | CASSPSSGRAIETQYF | TRBV5-4 | TRBD2 | . | TRBJ2-5
TGTGCCAGTCGGGACAGCCCTGGGGGAAATCAGCCCCAGCATTTT | CASRDSPGGNQPQHF | TRBV19 | TRBD1 | . | TRBJ1-5
TGCGCCAGCAGTGACCTGGACAGGGTACGCTACGAGCAGTACTTC | CASSDLDRVRYEQYF | TRBV10-2 | TRBD1 | . | TRBJ2-7
TGTGCCAGCAGCCCGACAGGGTTCCACTATGGCTACACCTTC | CASSPTGFHYGYTF | TRBV28 | TRBD1 | . | TRBJ1-2
TGTGCCAGTAGCTGGGGACAGGGTTCTTCTAACTATGGCTACACCTTC | CASSWGQGSSNYGYTF | TRBV19 | TRBD1 | . | TRBJ1-2
TGTGCCAGCAGCCCGGGGACAGGGTTCAATCAGCCCCAGCATTTT | CASSPGTGFNQPQHF | TRBV11-1 | TRBD1 | . | TRBJ1-5
TGTGCCAGCAGTGAATCGGGGTCCGGGGAGCTGTTTTTT | CASSESGSGELFF | TRBV25-1 | . | . | TRBJ2-2
TGTGCCAGCTCACCAGGCAGGGAAGTCTATGGCTACACCTTC | CASSPGREVYGYTF | TRBV18 | . | . | TRBJ1-2
TGTGCCATCAGCGGGGACGCAGATGAAAAACTGTTTTTT | CAISGDADEKLFF | TRBV10-3 | . | . | TRBJ1-4
TGTGCCAGCTCACCGGGACACAGTAGCAATCAGCCCCAGCATTTT | CASSPGHSSNQPQHF | TRBV18 | . | . | TRBJ1-5
TGCGCCAGCAGCTCCGTGGGGGTTGGGGAGCAGTTCTTC | CASSSVGVGEQFF | TRBV4-3 | . | . | TRBJ2-1